This record concerns one T cell receptor (beta chain) sequence. As yet, its antigen is unknown. Via MiXCR, TCRdb re-called the multiplex PCR reads, giving one row per CDR3 protein. This sample carries approximately 210,000 distinct CDR3 sequences, roughly 30% of them seen once, and the ten largest clones take approximately 1.5%. This record comes from a study of breast tumors, draining lymph nodes, adjacent tissues. Study-level results: Data only fit, rather than demonstrated, lymph node origin of most tumor T cells. Compared with lymph nodes, tumors were less diverse; compared with nontumor tissue, more. Luminal-like breast cancer showed significantly greater tumor-nontumor repertoire similarity than basal-like breast cancer did. Findings are consistent with lymph node origin and intratumoral expansion of most tumor T cells.

Axillary draining lymph nodes of breast cancer patients supplied the node samples. CDR1 and CDR2 from the germline V gene are DFQATT and SNEGSKA (reference sequence). This CDR3 has 13 amino acids. The V and J ends lost 5 bases and 6 bases respectively, with 16 bases between them. Sequenced input: axillary lymph node tissue. The sequence came from a female donor with breast cancer. Some clones in this sample may be carry-over from other donors' samples. The V gene is TRBV20-1, the J gene TRBJ1-1; tentative D call: TRBD1 (6 bases). The CDR3 sequence is CSALRTALSEAFF. The CDR3 DNA is TGCAGTGCTCTTCGGACAGCGCTCTCTGAAGCTTTCTTT.